This TCR beta chain is from a study of cytomegalovirus exposure and HLA in healthy donors. Study-wide results and limits: Presence/absence analyses rested on an assumption that sequencing depth was roughly uniform across donors. It was in a later analysis that TCR association rates were seen to vary by HLA locus, highest for DRB1 and lowest for HLA-C. Researchers reportedly found TCR beta sequences accurately predicted most subjects' HLA-A and HLA-B alleles. TRBV6-2, TRBV6-3 and some other V segments were excluded as indistinguishable.

The PCR employed 60 Vbeta primers together with 13 Jbeta primers. Repertoires were generated with immunoSEQ multiplex PCR, while TCRdb's copy carries only in-frame clones and drops some. The listing records about 52,000 clones. V shed 4 bases, J shed 5 bases, and the junction held 7 bases outside the gene matches. CDR1 is SGHRS and CDR2 is YFSETQ in the germline V gene. The CDR3 spans 15 residues. A word on this clone: Antigen unknown.

The sequenced material came from PBMCs. The receptor's source is a woman in her sixties in good health and CMV-seropositive. J is TRBJ2-3 and V is TRBV5-1; 10 positions agree with TRBD2. CDR3 in DNA: TGCGCCAGCAGCCGCCTAGCGGGGGAAAGAGATACGCAGTATTTT. Encoded protein: CASSRLAGERDTQYF.